Listed below are T cell receptor beta chains from one sample, sequenced in a study of shared clonotypes between healthy human individuals. Assay used: immunoSEQ multiplex PCR; TCRdb lists only in-frame clones, some missing. The sample gives about 1 million clones, approximately 72% of which show up once; 1.4% to 1.5% is in the top ten. The sample consisted of memory CD4+ T cells sorted from blood. Receptors originate from a man younger than 35 in good health. Both conserved end residues are part of each CDR3. A D gene is named only where the DNA matches it firmly. Rows give clone size only sometimes, using once, few, many, or a class for an expanded clone.

abundance,v_gene,j_gene,d_gene,len,CDR3nt,CDR3aa
-,TRBV7-8,TRBJ2-5,TRBD1,15,TGTGCCAGCAGCTTAGCCGGGACAGGGTGGGAGACCCAGTACTTC,CASSLAGTGWETQYF
-,TRBV18,TRBJ1-5,TRBD1,15,TGTGCCAGCTCCCCAGGGACAGGGGGGAATCAGCCCCAGCATTTT,CASSPGTGGNQPQHF
few,TRBV10-3,TRBJ1-4,-,13,TGTGCCATCAGTGTTGCGCAGGGGGAAAAACTGTTTTTT,CAISVAQGEKLFF
-,TRBV6-1,TRBJ1-1,-,13,TGTGCCAGCAGTGAGACACGTGGGACTGAAGCTTTCTTT,CASSETRGTEAFF
-,TRBV27,TRBJ2-7,TRBD2,13,TGTGCCAGCCAACCTAGCGGGGCCTACGAGCAGTACTTC,CASQPSGAYEQYF
once,TRBV30,TRBJ2-3,-,14,TGTGCCTGGAGTCGGGCGGGGCTCACAGATACGCAGTATTTT,CAWSRAGLTDTQYF
once,TRBV6-5,TRBJ2-7,-,15,TGTGCCAGCAGTGCGGGACAGCCCGCCTACCACGAGCAGTACTTC,CASSAGQPAYHEQYF
-,TRBV7-6,TRBJ1-1,-,14,TGTGCCAGCAGCTTAACGTGGGGGGACACTGAAGCTTTCTTT,CASSLTWGDTEAFF
many,TRBV10-1,TRBJ2-5,-,15,TGCGCCACCCTTAGCCCGGGACTTGTCCAAGAGACCCAGTACTTC,CATLSPGLVQETQYF
few,TRBV7-2,TRBJ2-7,-,15,TGTGCCAGCAGTTTCGGGTGGGGGGCTAGCTACGAGCAGTACTTC,CASSFGWGASYEQYF
few,TRBV6-5,TRBJ2-4,-,14,TGTGCCAGCAGTGCCGGCGGGCAGGGGTACATTCAGTACTTC,CASSAGGQGYIQYF
once,TRBV7-2,TRBJ2-5,-,15,TGTGCCAGCAGCTTATCACAGGGCCCCCAAGAGACCCAGTACTTC,CASSLSQGPQETQYF
-,TRBV5-1,TRBJ1-5,-,15,TGCGCCAGCAGCTTGGGAGACAGTAGCAATCAGCCCCAGCATTTT,CASSLGDSSNQPQHF
once,TRBV4-3,TRBJ2-1,TRBD2,14,TGCGCCAGCAGCCAAGATACTAGCGAGACAGAGCAGTTCTTC,CASSQDTSETEQFF
-,TRBV7-2,TRBJ1-2,-,12,TGTGCCAGCAGCACCCTACAGGGTGGCTACACCTTC,CASSTLQGGYTF
once,TRBV7-9,TRBJ2-5,-,12,TGTGCCAGCAGCTTAGTCGCGGAGACCCAGTACTTC,CASSLVAETQYF
-,TRBV9,TRBJ2-3,-,17,TGTGCCAGCAGCTCTCAGGGAAACCCCACTAGCACAGATACGCAGTATTTT,CASSSQGNPTSTDTQYF
-,TRBV9,TRBJ2-4,TRBD1,16,TGTGCCAGCAGCGGAGTACGCGGACAGGGAAAAAACATTCAGTACTTC,CASSGVRGQGKNIQYF
-,TRBV25-1,TRBJ2-7,-,14,TGTGCCAGCAGTGAACCCTCCAGGGGTTACGAGCAGTACTTC,CASSEPSRGYEQYF
-,TRBV14,TRBJ2-5,-,15,TGTGCCAGCAGCCAGGACCGTTGGTACCAAGAGACCCAGTACTTC,CASSQDRWYQETQYF
many,TRBV30,TRBJ1-1,-,14,TGTGCCTGGAGTACTCAGGGTTATGGCACTGAAGCTTTCTTT,CAWSTQGYGTEAFF
-,TRBV6-1,TRBJ2-3,TRBD1,15,TGTGCCAGCAGCCTAGCACAGGGGTTAACAGATACGCAGTATTTT,CASSLAQGLTDTQYF
-,TRBV5-6,TRBJ1-2,-,16,TGTGCCAGCAGCTTACGAGTTATCGGGAGTTATCGAGGCTACACCTTC,CASSLRVIGSYRGYTF
-,TRBV29-1,TRBJ1-2,-,11,TGCAGCGAACAGAGCCTCTATGGCTACACCTTC,CSEQSLYGYTF
-,TRBV6-1,TRBJ1-4,-,15,TGTGCCAGCAGTGCACCAGGGGTTTTTTACGAAAAACTGTTTTTT,CASSAPGVFYEKLFF
-,TRBV9,TRBJ2-7,-,14,TGTGCCAGCAGCGTAGCCCCCCGGGGCGGCGAGCAGTACTTC,CASSVAPRGGEQYF
-,TRBV7-2,TRBJ1-1,-,14,TGTGCCAGCAGCTCCCTTGGGGGTAACACTGAAGCTTTCTTT,CASSSLGGNTEAFF
-,TRBV4-1,TRBJ1-2,-,16,TGCGCCAGCAGCCAACCAAGACTCTCGCCTTACTATGGCTACACCTTC,CASSQPRLSPYYGYTF
-,TRBV2,TRBJ1-2,TRBD1,15,TGTGCCAGCAGTGATAGACAGGGAGAGAACTATGGCTACACCTTC,CASSDRQGENYGYTF
-,TRBV28,TRBJ2-7,-,14,TGTGCCAGCACCCCGGTGGGGCGGAACTACGAGCAGTACTTC,CASTPVGRNYEQYF
few,TRBV18,TRBJ1-4,TRBD1,16,TGTGCCAGCTCACCGACAGGGACCCAGACCTTCGAAAAACTGTTTTTT,CASSPTGTQTFEKLFF
-,TRBV30,TRBJ2-1,-,13,TGTGCCTGGAGTGGATCCTCTTACAATGAGCAGTTCTTC,CAWSGSSYNEQFF
-,TRBV11-1,TRBJ2-2,-,14,TGTGCCAGCAGCTTAATCAGGAGCACCGGGGAGCTGTTTTTT,CASSLIRSTGELFF
-,TRBV2,TRBJ2-3,-,13,TGTGCCAGCCAACTAGCTAGCACAGATACGCAGTATTTT,CASQLASTDTQYF
-,TRBV7-9,TRBJ2-2,-,14,TGTGCCAGCAGAGAAACGGGGTCGGGCGGGGAGCTGTTTTTT,CASRETGSGGELFF
-,TRBV6-6,TRBJ2-3,TRBD2,16,TGTGCCAGCAGTTACTCTTTAGCGGGGGTCATGGATACGCAGTATTTT,CASSYSLAGVMDTQYF
-,TRBV7-9,TRBJ1-5,TRBD1,16,TGTGCCAGCAGCGCCTCCGGGACAGGGGGCAATCAGCCCCAGCATTTT,CASSASGTGGNQPQHF
few,TRBV7-9,TRBJ2-3,TRBD2,17,TGTGCCAGCAGCTCCCCGACTAGCGGGGGGGCTAAAGATACGCAGTATTTT,CASSSPTSGGAKDTQYF
-,TRBV30,TRBJ2-1,-,12,TGTGCCTGGACGCGGTTGACAGCGCAGTTGGTCTTC,CAWTRLTAQLVF
-,TRBV7-9,TRBJ2-2,TRBD1,14,TGTGCCAGCAGTTGGGACAGGGTCGGCGGGGAGCTGTTTTTT,CASSWDRVGGELFF
-,TRBV4-3,TRBJ2-7,TRBD2,14,TGCGCCAGCAGCGATACTAGCGGTACCCACGAGCAGTACTTC,CASSDTSGTHEQYF
-,TRBV6-5,TRBJ1-1,-,11,TGTGCCAGCAACCAGGGCACTGAAGCTTTCTTT,CASNQGTEAFF
-,TRBV4-3,TRBJ2-7,TRBD1,15,TGCGCCAGCAGCCCCGGGACAGGGGGGGGCTACGAGCAGTACTTC,CASSPGTGGGYEQYF
-,TRBV4-3,TRBJ2-3,TRBD2,17,TGCGCCAGCAGCCAAGATCGTCTAGCGGTGGGCCCAGATACGCAGTATTTT,CASSQDRLAVGPDTQYF
few,TRBV7-8,TRBJ1-5,-,15,TGTGCCAGCAGCTTAGAGGCAGGGTCCAATCAGCCCCAGCATTTT,CASSLEAGSNQPQHF
once,TRBV2,TRBJ1-2,TRBD1,14,TGTGCCAGCTTCCCGGGACAGGGGACGTATGGCTACACCTTC,CASFPGQGTYGYTF
few,TRBV4-3,TRBJ2-2,-,16,TGCGCCAGCAGCCAAGCCGGGAGACAAGGGACCGGGGAGCTGTTTTTT,CASSQAGRQGTGELFF
-,TRBV7-7,TRBJ2-5,TRBD2,15,TGTGCTAGCAGCCCGGGACTAGCGGGACAAGAGACCCAGTACTTC,CASSPGLAGQETQYF
-,TRBV29-1,TRBJ1-2,-,12,TGCAGCGTTCTCCGCAGTGGATATGGCTACACCTTC,CSVLRSGYGYTF
-,TRBV18,TRBJ2-1,TRBD1,13,TGTGCCAGCAGAACACAGGGGGACAATGAGCAGTTCTTC,CASRTQGDNEQFF
-,TRBV4-1,TRBJ2-2,-,16,TGCGCCAGCGGTCCCTCCGGGACACTCAACACCGGGGAGCTGTTTTTT,CASGPSGTLNTGELFF
-,TRBV30,TRBJ1-6,TRBD1,14,TGTGCCTGGATAGTGGGACAGGGTGCTTCACCCCTCCACTTT,CAWIVGQGASPLHF
-,TRBV5-1,TRBJ2-7,-,14,TGCGCCAGCAGCATGGGTGGAACTACGTCCGAGCAGTACTTC,CASSMGGTTSEQYF
-,TRBV30,TRBJ2-3,TRBD1,14,TGTGCCTGGGCGGGGGACAGGGGCACAGATACGCAGTATTTT,CAWAGDRGTDTQYF
once,TRBV30,TRBJ1-5,-,14,TGTGCCTGGAGTACAATATATAGCAATCAGCCCCAGCATTTT,CAWSTIYSNQPQHF
few,TRBV4-1,TRBJ1-2,-,15,TGCGCCAGCAGCCCGAACAGGGCCGAGGACTATGGCTACACCTTC,CASSPNRAEDYGYTF
few,TRBV11-2,TRBJ2-3,-,14,TGTGCCAGCAGCTTAGTAGCAAACACAGATACGCAGTATTTT,CASSLVANTDTQYF
-,TRBV9,TRBJ2-1,-,16,TGTGCCAGCAGCGTCCATGGCGGGATCGGTTACAATGAGCAGTTCTTC,CASSVHGGIGYNEQFF